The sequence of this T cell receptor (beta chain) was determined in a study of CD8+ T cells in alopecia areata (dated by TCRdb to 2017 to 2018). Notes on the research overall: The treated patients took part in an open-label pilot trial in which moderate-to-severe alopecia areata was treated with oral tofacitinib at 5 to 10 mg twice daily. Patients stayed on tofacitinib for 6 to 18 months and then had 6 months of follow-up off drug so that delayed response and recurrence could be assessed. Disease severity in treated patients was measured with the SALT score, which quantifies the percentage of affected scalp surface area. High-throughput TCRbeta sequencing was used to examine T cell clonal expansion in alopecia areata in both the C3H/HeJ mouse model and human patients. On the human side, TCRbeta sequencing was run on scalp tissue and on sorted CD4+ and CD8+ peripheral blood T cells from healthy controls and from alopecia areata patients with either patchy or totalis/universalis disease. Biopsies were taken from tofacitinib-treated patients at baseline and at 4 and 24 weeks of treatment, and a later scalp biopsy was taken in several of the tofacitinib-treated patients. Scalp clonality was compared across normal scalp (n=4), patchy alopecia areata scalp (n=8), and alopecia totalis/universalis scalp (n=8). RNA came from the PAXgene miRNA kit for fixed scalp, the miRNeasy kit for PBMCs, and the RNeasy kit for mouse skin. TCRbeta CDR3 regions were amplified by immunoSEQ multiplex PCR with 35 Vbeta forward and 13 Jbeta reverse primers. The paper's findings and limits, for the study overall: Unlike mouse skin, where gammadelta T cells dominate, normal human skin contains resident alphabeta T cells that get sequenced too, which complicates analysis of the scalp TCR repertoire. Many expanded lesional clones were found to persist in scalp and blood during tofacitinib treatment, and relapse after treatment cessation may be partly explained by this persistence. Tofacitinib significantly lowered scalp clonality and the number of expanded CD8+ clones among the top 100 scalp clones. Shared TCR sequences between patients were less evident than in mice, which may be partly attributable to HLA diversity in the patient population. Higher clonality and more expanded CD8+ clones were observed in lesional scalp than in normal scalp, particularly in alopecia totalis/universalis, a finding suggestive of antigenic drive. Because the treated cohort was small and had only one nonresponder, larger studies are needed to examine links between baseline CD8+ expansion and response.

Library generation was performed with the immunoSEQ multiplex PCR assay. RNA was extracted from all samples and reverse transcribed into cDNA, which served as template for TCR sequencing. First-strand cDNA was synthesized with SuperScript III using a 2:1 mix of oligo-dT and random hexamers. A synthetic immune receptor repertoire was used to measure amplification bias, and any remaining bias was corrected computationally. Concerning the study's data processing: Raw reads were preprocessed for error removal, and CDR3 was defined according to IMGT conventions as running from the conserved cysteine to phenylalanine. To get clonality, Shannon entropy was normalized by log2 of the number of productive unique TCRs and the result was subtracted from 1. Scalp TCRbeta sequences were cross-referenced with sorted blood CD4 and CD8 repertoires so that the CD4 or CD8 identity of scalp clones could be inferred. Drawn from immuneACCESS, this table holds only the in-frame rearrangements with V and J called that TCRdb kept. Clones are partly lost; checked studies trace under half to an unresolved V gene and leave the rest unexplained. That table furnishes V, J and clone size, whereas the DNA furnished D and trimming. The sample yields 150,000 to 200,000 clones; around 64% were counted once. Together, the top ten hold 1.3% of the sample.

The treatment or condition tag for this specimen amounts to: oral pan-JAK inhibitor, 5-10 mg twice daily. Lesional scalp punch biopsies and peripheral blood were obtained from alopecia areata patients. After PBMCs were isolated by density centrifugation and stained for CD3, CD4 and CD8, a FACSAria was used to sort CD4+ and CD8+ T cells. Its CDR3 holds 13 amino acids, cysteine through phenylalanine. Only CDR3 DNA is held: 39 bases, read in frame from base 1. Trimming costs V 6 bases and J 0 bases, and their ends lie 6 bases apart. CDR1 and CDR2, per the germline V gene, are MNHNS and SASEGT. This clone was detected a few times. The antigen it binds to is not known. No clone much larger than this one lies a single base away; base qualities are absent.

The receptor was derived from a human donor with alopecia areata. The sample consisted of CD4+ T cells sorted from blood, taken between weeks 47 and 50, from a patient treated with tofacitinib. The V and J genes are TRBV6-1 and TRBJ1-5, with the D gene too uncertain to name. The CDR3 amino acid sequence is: CASSANSNQPQHF. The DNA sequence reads TGTGCCAGCAGCGCTAATAGCAATCAGCCCCAGCATTTT.